The present T cell receptor beta chain was sequenced within a study of cytomegalovirus exposure and HLA in healthy donors. General study points: Later analysis identified several of the most significant clusters that appeared linked to common viral pathogens.

A few counts support this clone. Antigen: not known. Deletions cut 0 bases from V and 0 bases from J, with 14 bases between. CDR1 SNHLY and CDR2 FYNNEI come from the germline V gene. This CDR3 has 17 amino acids. Participants comprised healthy donors of bone marrow. The PCR used 60 Vbeta and 13 Jbeta primers. The protocol was immunoSEQ multiplex PCR, while the TCRdb copy is restricted to in-frame clones and leaves out a portion. The data show more than 85,000 clones, around 84% seen once. Sequencing used PBMCs. The clonotype comes from a woman in her 30s in good health and CMV-seronegative. This chain connects TRBV2 to TRBJ1-1, with a weak D call TRBD1 (5 bases). CDR3 protein: CASSEAGAGIMNTEAFF. DNA of the CDR3: TGTGCCAGCAGTGAAGCTGGGGCAGGGATCATGAACACTGAAGCTTTCTTT.